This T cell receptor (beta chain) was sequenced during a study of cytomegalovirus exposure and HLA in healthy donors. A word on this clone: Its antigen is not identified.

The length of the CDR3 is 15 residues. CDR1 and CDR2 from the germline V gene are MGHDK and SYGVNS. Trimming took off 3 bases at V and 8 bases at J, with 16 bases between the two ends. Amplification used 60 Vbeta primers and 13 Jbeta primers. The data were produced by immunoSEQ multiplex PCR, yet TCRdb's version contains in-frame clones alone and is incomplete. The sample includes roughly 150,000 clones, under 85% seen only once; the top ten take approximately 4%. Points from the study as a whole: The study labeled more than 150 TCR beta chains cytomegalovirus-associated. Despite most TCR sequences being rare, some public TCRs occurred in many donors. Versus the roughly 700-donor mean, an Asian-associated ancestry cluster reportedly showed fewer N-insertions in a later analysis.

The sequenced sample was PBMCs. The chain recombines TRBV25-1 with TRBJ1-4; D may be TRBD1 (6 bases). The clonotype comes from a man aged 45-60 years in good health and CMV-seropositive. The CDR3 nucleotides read TGTGCCAGCAGTGAGCCAGGGGCGCCGAGGGAAAAACTGTTTTTT. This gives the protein CASSEPGAPREKLFF.